Below, 16 T cell receptor beta chains from the same sample are listed, as sequenced in a study of vaccination and CD4 T cells after COVID-19. Sequencing of cultured CD4+ T cell DNA used the Oncomine TCR Beta short-read assay. From cultured CD4+ T cells, genomic DNA was extracted. TCRdb ran MiXCR on the PCR reads and lists one entry per CDR3 protein. The profile shows under 11,000 distinct CDR3 sequences, around 26% of them singletons. As for treatment: approximately 9-day PBMC culture with coronavirus spike peptide pools or control peptides (ViraFEST assay). These CD4+ T cells came from an unexposed donor, sampled before the COVID-19 pandemic (2011-2018). Their target antigens are unknown. The sample consisted of CD4+ T cells from blood, cultured in vitro. Receptor source: a human donor in good health.

This clonotype is medium-sized in the sample. The chain joins TRBV24-1 to TRBJ2-7; D may be TRBD1 or TRBD2 (5 bases each). Trimming left V 3 bases short and J 2 bases short, with 10 bases between. From germline, CDR1 is KGHDR and CDR2 SFDVKD. The CDR3 spans 14 residues. CDR3 nucleotide sequence: TGTGCCACCAGTGATCCGCAGGGAGCCTACGAGCAGTACTTC. Residues: CATSDPQGAYEQYF.

The rearrangement links TRBV6-1 to TRBJ1-1; D gene ambiguous. The CDR3 extends over 15 amino acids. Germline CDR1 and CDR2: MNHNS and SASEGT. V lost 7 bases and J lost 1, with 16 bases in between. CDR3 bases: TGTGCCAGCAACCCTTCGGCCGTACGGAACACTGAAGCTTTCTTT. Protein: CASNPSAVRNTEAFF.

This clonotype was counted only a few times. The rearrangement joins TRBV30 to TRBJ2-7; 9 nucleotides agree with TRBD1. After removal of 5 bases from V and 1 base from J, the junction contained 6 bases not matched to a gene. The germline V gene encodes CDR1 GTSNPN and CDR2 SVGIG (reference sequence). The CDR3 loop spans 14 amino acids. The CDR3 nucleotides read TGTGCCTGGTCCGCGGGACAGGGATCCTACGAGCAGTACTTC. Encoded protein: CAWSAGQGSYEQYF.

V and J are TRBV11-2 and TRBJ2-1, with 9 bases identical to TRBD2. The V gene's germline CDR1 is SGHAT and CDR2 FQNNGV. J was trimmed by 3 bases and V by 6 bases; bases with no gene match: 6. The CDR3 loop spans 15 amino acids. The CDR3 protein is CASRPISGSYNEQFF. CDR3 sequence (DNA): TGTGCCAGCAGACCGATTAGCGGGAGCTACAATGAGCAGTTCTTC.

V usage is TRBV5-4 and J usage is TRBJ2-5; 9 nucleotides agree with TRBD2. V lost 9 bases and J lost 0; bases outside the gene matches: 12. CDR1 and CDR2 (germline): SGHNT, YYREEE (reference sequence). This CDR3 comprises 16 residues. The CDR3 loop is CATNRGGDIYQETQYF. The CDR3 coding sequence is TGTGCCACCAACCGCGGGGGGGACATATACCAAGAGACCCAGTACTTC.

The chain recombines TRBV19 with TRBJ1-3; unclear D gene. Per germline, CDR1 LNHDA and CDR2 SQIVND (reference sequence). The V gene lost 2 bases and the J gene lost 2 bases, with 7 bases spanning the gap. This CDR3 region has 14 residues. In DNA form, the CDR3 reads TGTGCCAGTAGTATAACCCCGACTGGAAACACCATATATTTT. Translated, it gives CASSITPTGNTIYF.

This clonotype showed up just a few times. The V call is TRBV28, the J call TRBJ1-1; D is uncertain. Germline V CDR1 and CDR2: MDHEN, SYDVKM. This CDR3 spans 14 amino acids. V was cut by 2 bases and J by 0 bases, with 7 bases left in between. The CDR3 DNA follows: TGTGCCAGCAGTTTACGGAACCTGAACACTGAAGCTTTCTTT. It codes for CASSLRNLNTEAFF.

This chain links TRBV10-2 with TRBJ1-2; 7 nucleotides line up with TRBD1. The trim removed 2 bases at V and 6 bases at J, leaving 6 bases unmatched. This CDR3 contains 14 residues. Looked up from germline, CDR1 is WSHSY and CDR2 is SAAADI. CDR3 in DNA: TGCGCCAGCAGTGAGGGACAGGCGACACATGGCTACACCTTC. Its translation is CASSEGQATHGYTF.

The chain recombines TRBV20-1 with TRBJ1-1; no clear D gene. CDR3 size: 12 residues. Trimming removed 1 base at V and 3 bases at J, with 6 bases between. The germline gives CDR1 DFQATT, CDR2 SNEGSKA (reference sequence). The CDR3 region has the DNA TGCAGTGCTAGAGCCGGGTACACTGAAGCTTTCTTT. Protein product: CSARAGYTEAFF.

This clonotype has just a few counts. This sequence joins TRBV12-3 or TRBV12-4 and TRBJ2-7, with no clear D. The CDR3 loop spans 10 amino acids. V was cut by 3 bases and J by 3 bases, with 0 bases left in between. CDR3 DNA sequence: TGTGCCAGCAGTTTCTACGAGCAGTACTTC. Translation gives CASSFYEQYF.

The rearrangement links TRBV20-1 to TRBJ2-5; no firm D call. V lost 6 bases and J 4 bases, leaving 6 bases between the germline ends. Germline-derived CDR1 and CDR2 are DFQATT and SNEGSKA (reference sequence). CDR3 length: 10 amino acids. CDR3 nucleotides: TGCAGTGCCCTTCCAGAGACCCAGTACTTC. Translation: CSALPETQYF.

The CDR3 nucleotides read TGTGCCAGCAGCTTAGTTCGGGGGCGCGGGCACGAGCAGTACTTC. Protein product: CASSLVRGRGHEQYF. This chain links TRBV11-2 with TRBJ2-7; either TRBD1 or TRBD2 may supply D (6 bases each). This CDR3 is 15 amino acids long. CDR1 is SGHAT, CDR2 FQNNGV, per germline. The germline V and J ends were trimmed by 1 base and 5 bases, with 15 bases remaining between them.

The chain recombines TRBV20-1 with TRBJ2-7, with TRBD2 identical over 9 bases. V was clipped by 6 bases and J by 7 bases; unmatched bases: 7. Germline V gives CDR1 DFQATT, CDR2 SNEGSKA (reference sequence). The CDR3 loop spans 12 amino acids. CDR3 nucleotide sequence: TGCAGTGCCCGGAGCGGGGGGCGTGAGCAGTACTTC. This codes for CSARSGGREQYF.

This clonotype came up once. This sequence joins TRBV5-4 and TRBJ2-5; unclear D gene. The CDR3 loop spans 15 amino acids. V lost 4 bases and J lost 2, with 15 bases in between. Germline assignment: CDR1 SGHNT and CDR2 YYREEE (reference sequence). The CDR3 sequence: CASSPGAGKQETQYF. For the CDR3, the DNA is TGTGCCAGCAGCCCCGGCGCTGGAAAACAAGAGACCCAGTACTTC.

The chain employs TRBV28 and TRBJ1-3; 10 nucleotides line up with TRBD1. Germline CDR1 reads MDHEN; CDR2 reads SYDVKM. The J segment lost 8 bases and the V segment lost 4 bases, leaving 14 bases of the junction unmatched. The CDR3 runs 17 residues. The CDR3 coding sequence is TGTGCCAGCAGTTCCTGGGGGGGGCGACAGGGGGCTGACACCATATATTTT. It specifies CASSSWGGRQGADTIYF.

This clonotype has only a few counts. V and J are TRBV20-1 and TRBJ2-3; 12 nucleotides match TRBD2. CDR3 length: 16 amino acids. The V and J ends lost 5 bases and 6 bases, in that order; junction bases with no gene match: 12. Germline-derived CDR1 and CDR2 are DFQATT and SNEGSKA (reference sequence). In DNA form, the CDR3 reads TGCAGTGCTGATTCTCGGCTGACTAGCGGGAGTGATACGCAGTATTTT. It encodes CSADSRLTSGSDTQYF.